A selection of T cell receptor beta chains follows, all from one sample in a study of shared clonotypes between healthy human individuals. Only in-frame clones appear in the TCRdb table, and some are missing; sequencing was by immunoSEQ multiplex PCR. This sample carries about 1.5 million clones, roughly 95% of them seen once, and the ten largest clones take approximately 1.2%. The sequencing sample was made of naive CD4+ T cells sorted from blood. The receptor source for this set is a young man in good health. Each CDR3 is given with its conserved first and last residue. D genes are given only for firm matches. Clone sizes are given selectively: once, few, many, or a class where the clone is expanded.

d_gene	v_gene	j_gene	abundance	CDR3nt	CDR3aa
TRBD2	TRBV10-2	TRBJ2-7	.	TGCGCCAGCAGACAGCTAGCGGGTCCGGGGTACGAGCAGTACTTC	CASRQLAGPGYEQYF
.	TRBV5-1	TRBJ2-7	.	TGCGCCAGCAGCTTGGCGGGGGCGATCTACGAGCAGTACTTC	CASSLAGAIYEQYF
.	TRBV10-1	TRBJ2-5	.	TGCGCCAGCAGTGAGTTACGAGGGGATGAGACCCAGTACTTC	CASSELRGDETQYF
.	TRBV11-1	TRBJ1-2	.	TGTGCCAGCAGCTTAGACCGGACTTCCAGGACCTATGGCTACACCTTC	CASSLDRTSRTYGYTF
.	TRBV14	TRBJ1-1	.	TGTGCCAGCAGCCAACCCCCCGCAGGGACGAACACTGAAGCTTTCTTT	CASSQPPAGTNTEAFF
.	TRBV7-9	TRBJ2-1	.	TGTGCCAGCAGCTTAATCGGGTTGAGCTACAATGAGCAGTTCTTC	CASSLIGLSYNEQFF
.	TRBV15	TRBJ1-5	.	TGTGCCACCACAGATTCCAATCAGCCCCAGCATTTT	CATTDSNQPQHF
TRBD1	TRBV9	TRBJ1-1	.	TGTGCCAGCAGCCCTACGGGACAGACGAACACTGAAGCTTTCTTT	CASSPTGQTNTEAFF
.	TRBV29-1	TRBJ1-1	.	TGCAGCGTTGGTAGGAGGGTATCGGACACTGAAGCTTTCTTT	CSVGRRVSDTEAFF
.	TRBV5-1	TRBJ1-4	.	TGCGCCAGCAGCTTGGCCGCTATAGGGCTCCTTAATGAAAAACTGTTTTTT	CASSLAAIGLLNEKLFF
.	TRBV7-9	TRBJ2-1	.	TGTGCCAGCAGCTTAGTAGGGAGCTCCTACAATGAGCAGTTCTTC	CASSLVGSSYNEQFF
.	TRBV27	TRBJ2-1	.	TGTGCCAGCAGTTTACGGCGGGCCCGTCCCGTCAATGAGCAGTTCTTC	CASSLRRARPVNEQFF
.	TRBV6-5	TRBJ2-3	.	TGTGCAAGTAGTGGAGGGGTTGATACGCAGTATTTT	CASSGGVDTQYF
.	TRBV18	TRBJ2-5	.	TGTGCCAGCTCACCACTAGGCGGGAACCAAGAGACCCAGTACTTC	CASSPLGGNQETQYF
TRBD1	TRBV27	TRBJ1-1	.	TGTGCCAGCAGTGACAGGGGTTTGAACACTGAAGCTTTCTTT	CASSDRGLNTEAFF
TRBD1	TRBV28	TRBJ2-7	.	TGTGCCAGCACCCTAGTTACAGGGGTATACGAGCAGTACTTC	CASTLVTGVYEQYF
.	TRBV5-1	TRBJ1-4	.	TGCGCCAGCAGCTCCCCGGGGTCAACTAATGAAAAACTGTTTTTT	CASSSPGSTNEKLFF
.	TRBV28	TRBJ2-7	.	TGTGCCAGCAGGTCGATCACCTACGAGCAGTACTTC	CASRSITYEQYF
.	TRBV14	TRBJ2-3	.	TGTGCCAGCAGCCAAGCACGTGGCGCAGATACGCAGTATTTT	CASSQARGADTQYF
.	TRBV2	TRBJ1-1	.	TGTGCCAGCAGCGCTACGAGGTCGACAGGCACTGAAGCTTTCTTT	CASSATRSTGTEAFF
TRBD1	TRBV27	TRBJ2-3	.	TGTGCCAGCAGTTTTGTCAGGGGGAGAGCAGATACGCAGTATTTT	CASSFVRGRADTQYF
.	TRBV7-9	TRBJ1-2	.	TGTGCCAGCAGCTCCCCCCCACATAGTGGCTACACCTTC	CASSSPPHSGYTF
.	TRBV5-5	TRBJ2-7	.	TGTGCCAGCAGCTTTGCAGGAGGCTCCTACGAGCAGTACTTC	CASSFAGGSYEQYF
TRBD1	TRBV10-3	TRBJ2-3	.	TGTGCCATCAGTGCAAACCCGACAGGGGGTCCCACAGATACGCAGTATTTT	CAISANPTGGPTDTQYF
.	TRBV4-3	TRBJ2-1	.	TGCGCCAGCAGCCCCGGCGGATTCTCCTACAATGAGCAGTTCTTC	CASSPGGFSYNEQFF
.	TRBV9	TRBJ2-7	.	TGTGCCAGCAGCGTAGATGACTACTCCTACGAGCAGTACTTC	CASSVDDYSYEQYF
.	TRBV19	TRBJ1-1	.	TGTGCCAGTAGTAGTCAACTGAACACTGAAGCTTTCTTT	CASSSQLNTEAFF
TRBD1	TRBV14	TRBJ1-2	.	TGTGCCAGCAGCCAAGACGACAGGGTAGGTTCGGGTGGCTACACCTTC	CASSQDDRVGSGGYTF
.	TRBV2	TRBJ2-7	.	TGTGCCAGCAGTACTCGACACTATTACGAGCAGTACTTC	CASSTRHYYEQYF
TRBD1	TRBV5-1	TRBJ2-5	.	TGCGCCAGCAGCTTTGGACAGGGAATACAAGAGACCCAGTACTTC	CASSFGQGIQETQYF
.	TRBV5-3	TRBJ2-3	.	TGTGCCAGAAGCTTCTGTATGATGGATACGCAGTATTTT	CARSFCMMDTQYF
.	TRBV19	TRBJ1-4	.	TGTGCCAGTACCGGATATGAAAAACTGTTTTTT	CASTGYEKLFF
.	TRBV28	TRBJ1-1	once	TGTGCCAGCAGTCGAGTCCTTGGGAGGAACACTGAAGCTTTCTTT	CASSRVLGRNTEAFF
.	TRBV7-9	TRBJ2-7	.	TGTGCCAGCAGCTTTACAGCAAACGAGCAGTACTTC	CASSFTANEQYF
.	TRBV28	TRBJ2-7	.	TGTGCCAGCAGTTTATCGGCTAGAGCCTACGAGCAGTACTTC	CASSLSARAYEQYF
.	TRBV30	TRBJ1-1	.	TGTGCCTGGAGTGTAGGTCAGGAATGGGTTGACACTGAAGCTTTCTTT	CAWSVGQEWVDTEAFF
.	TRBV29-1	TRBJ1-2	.	TGCAGCGTTGAGGGCGGCCCCTACTATGGCTACACCTTC	CSVEGGPYYGYTF
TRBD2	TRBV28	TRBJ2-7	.	TGTGCCAGCAGTTCTCCCCCGGGCGGGAGGGCCTACGAGCAGTACTTC	CASSSPPGGRAYEQYF
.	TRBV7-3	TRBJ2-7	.	TGTGCCAGCAGCTTACGAGGGGCTTACGAGCAGTACTTC	CASSLRGAYEQYF
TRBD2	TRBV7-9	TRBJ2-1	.	TGTGCCAGCAGCCCCTCCCGAACTAGCGGGGGGTACAATGAGCAGTTCTTC	CASSPSRTSGGYNEQFF
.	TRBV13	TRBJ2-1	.	TGTGCCAGCAGCTTAACGGGGTGGAAGGTGCAGGGTCAACCCAATGAGCAGTTCTTC	CASSLTGWKVQGQPNEQFF